Each of the 29 T cell receptor beta chains below was sequenced from the same sample in a study of T-cell memory formation after mild COVID-19. From the 5' RACE reads, TCRdb called clonotypes with MiXCR, one entry per CDR3 protein. Among some 48,000 distinct CDR3 sequences, 25% to 35% were seen once, and the ten largest hold approximately 40%. The source material was PBMCs or a T cell subset sorted from them (not recorded which). These receptors were taken from a man between 18 and 35 years old who had mild COVID-19 (a few samples of this study predate the infection). Cell type and time point are not known.

This clonotype was found many times. This chain links TRBV21-1 with TRBJ1-2. TRBV21-1 is a documented pseudogene. CDR3 length equals 18 residues. The CDR3 protein is CASSKVGPSRSTNYGYTF. The CDR3 nucleotides are TGTGCCAGCAGCAAAGTAGGGCCCTCAAGAAGTACTAACTATGGCTACACCTTC.

This clonotype was counted many times. CDR3 sequence reads: CASSPSANSYEQYF. CDR3 in DNA: TGTGCCAGCAGCCCGTCGGCCAACTCCTACGAGCAGTACTTC. The chain carries TRBV13 and TRBJ2-7; D remains ambiguous. Trimming removed 5 bases from V and 0 bases from J, with 11 bases in between. Germline V gene lookup returns CDR1 PRHDT and CDR2 FYEKMQ (reference sequence). The CDR3 has 14 amino acids. The full variable domain, in which reference TRBV13 and TRBJ2-7 provide the parts outside the CDR3, is AAGVIQSPRHLIKEKRETATLKCYPIPRHDTVYWYQQGPGQDPQFLISFYEKMQSDKGSIPDRFSAQQFSDYHSELNMSSLELGDSALYFCASSPSANSYEQYFGPGTRLTVT.

The chain recombines TRBV20-1 with TRBJ2-7; 7 bases are shared with TRBD2. Germline CDR1 is DFQATT and CDR2 is SNEGSKA (reference sequence). The CDR3 is 14 amino acids. The V gene end was trimmed by 2 bases and the J gene end by 3 bases; junction bases not matched to a gene: 7. CDR3 in DNA: TGCAGTGCTAGAATGGCGGAGCGGGACTACGAGCAGTACGTC. This codes for CSARMAERDYEQYV.

This clonotype was found a few times. This CDR3 reads CASSLRRNYEQYF. The DNA of the CDR3 is TGTGCCAGCAGTTTACGACGGAACTACGAGCAGTACTTC. The chain is built from TRBV27 and TRBJ2-7; D is unresolved. V was shortened by 2 bases and J by 3 bases, with 8 bases between the two germline ends. The CDR3 loop spans 13 amino acids. The germline V gene encodes CDR1 MNHEY and CDR2 SMNVEV (reference sequence).

This clonotype was counted between two and nine times. The chain has TRBV7-8 and TRBJ2-5; no clear D gene. CDR1 is SGHVS, CDR2 FQNEAQ, per germline. The V end was cut by 10 bases, the J end by 9 bases, with 9 bases between. The CDR3 covers 9 residues. CDR3 amino acids: CAIGPAQYF. In nucleotides, the CDR3 is TGTGCCATCGGGCCGGCCCAGTACTTC.

This clonotype was seen at least ten times. This chain uses TRBV29-1 with TRBJ2-2, with D possibly TRBD1 on 7 matching bases. Germline V CDR1 and CDR2: SQVTM, ANQGSEA. The CDR3 totals 19 residues. V lost 0 bases, J lost 4 bases, and 24 bases lay in between. CDR3 amino acids: CSVEDPFNGGTVSTGELFF. The DNA for the CDR3 is TGCAGCGTTGAAGATCCATTTAACGGAGGGACAGTAAGCACCGGGGAGCTGTTTTTT.

This chain connects TRBV7-2 to TRBJ2-1; a weak D match, TRBD2 (5 bases). The V gene lost 0 bases and the J gene lost 0 bases, with 12 bases spanning the gap. The CDR3 runs to 17 residues. Looked up from germline, CDR1 is SGHTA and CDR2 is FQGNSA. CDR3 coding DNA: TGTGCCAGCAGCTTAGCAGGATGGGAGTCCTCCTACAATGAGCAGTTCTTC. Translation: CASSLAGWESSYNEQFF.

The rearrangement links TRBV13 to TRBJ2-5, with 13 bases fitting TRBD2. The V gene end was trimmed by 4 bases and the J gene end by 1 base; junction bases not matched to a gene: 3. The CDR3 extends over 16 amino acids. Germline CDR1 reads PRHDT; CDR2 reads FYEKMQ (reference sequence). The CDR3 DNA reads as TGTGCCAGCAGCTCAGGGACTAGCGGGGCCCAAGAGACCCAGTACTTC. Protein sequence: CASSSGTSGAQETQYF.

The rearrangement links TRBV5-1 to TRBJ1-2; TRBD1 is a possible D gene (5 bases). CDR1 SGHRS and CDR2 YFSETQ come from the germline V gene. The CDR3 is made up of 14 amino acids. Trimming took 0 bases from V and 4 from J, leaving 10 bases between them. The CDR3 is CASSLGDGLYGYTF. CDR3 DNA sequence: TGCGCCAGCAGCTTGGGGGACGGACTCTATGGCTACACCTTC.

The gene calls are TRBV6-5 and TRBJ1-4; D ambiguous. Germline loops: CDR1 MNHEY, CDR2 SVGAGI. The CDR3 length is 13 residues. V was clipped by 5 bases and J by 7 bases, with 11 bases between them. CDR3 protein: CASSNTQFEKLFF. The DNA for the CDR3 is TGTGCCAGCAGTAATACGCAGTTTGAAAAACTGTTTTTT.

There are a few counts of this clonotype. The chain recombines TRBV7-6 with TRBJ2-1, with TRBD1 matching over 9 bases. V shed 3 bases, J shed 7 bases, and the junction held 1 base outside the gene matches. Germline V CDR1 and CDR2: SGHVS, FNYEAQ. The length of the CDR3 is 13 residues. CDR3 sequence (DNA): TGTGCCAGCAGCTTCGGACAGGGGAATGAGCAGTTCTTC. It translates to CASSFGQGNEQFF.

V and J are TRBV4-3 and TRBJ1-4; D is perhaps TRBD1 (5 bases). The V and J ends lost 2 bases and 5 bases respectively, with 12 bases between them. This CDR3 region has 15 residues. Germline V lookup: CDR1 LGHNA, CDR2 YSLEER. Written as DNA, the CDR3 is TGCGCCAGCAGCCAACCGGGACGTGCGAATGAAAAACTGTTTTTT. As protein: CASSQPGRANEKLFF.

The chain has TRBV4-1 and TRBJ2-1, with TRBD2 matching over 8 bases. The CDR3 contains 15 residues. J was trimmed by 9 bases and V by 0 bases; bases with no gene match: 7. Germline lookup yields CDR1 MGHRA and CDR2 YSYEKL. Here the CDR3 reads CASSQEGGLGIEQFF. CDR3 in DNA: TGCGCCAGCAGCCAAGAGGGGGGACTAGGGATTGAGCAGTTCTTC.

The gene calls are TRBV4-3 and TRBJ2-1, with D hard to call. The germline gives CDR1 LGHNA, CDR2 YSLEER. The CDR3 consists of 17 residues. Trimming took off 2 bases at V and 0 bases at J, with 14 bases between the two ends. CDR3: CASSQSETGSSYNEQFF. CDR3 sequence (DNA): TGCGCCAGCAGCCAATCTGAAACCGGTAGCTCCTACAATGAGCAGTTCTTC.

This sequence joins TRBV4-3 and TRBJ1-1, with 9 bases identical to TRBD1. With 3 bases clipped from V and 4 bases from J, the junction kept 6 bases outside the gene matches. The CDR3 consists of 15 residues. In germline, CDR1 is LGHNA, CDR2 YSLEER. CDR3 in amino acids: CASSQGTGPSTEAFF. The CDR3, as DNA: TGCGCCAGCAGCCAGGGGACAGGGCCCAGCACTGAAGCTTTCTTT.

This clonotype was found a few times. The CDR3 nucleotides are TGCGCCAGCAGCTACACAGGGGAGACCACCGGGGAGCTGTTTTTT. Protein sequence: CASSYTGETTGELFF. This chain joins TRBV4-1 and TRBJ2-2; TRBD1 matches at 7 bases. V shed 5 bases, J shed 4 bases, and the junction held 7 bases outside the gene matches. The CDR3 loop spans 15 amino acids. The V gene's germline CDR1 is MGHRA and CDR2 YSYEKL.

The table lists this clonotype with a few counts. The genes are TRBV4-3 and TRBJ2-7; D not resolved. V was cut by 0 bases and J by 6 bases, with 9 bases left in between. CDR3 length: 13 residues. Germline V lookup: CDR1 LGHNA, CDR2 YSLEER. The CDR3 loop is CASSQDEVGEQYF. The CDR3 coding sequence is TGCGCCAGCAGCCAAGATGAGGTTGGCGAGCAGTACTTC.

The V and J genes are TRBV30 and TRBJ2-7, with 10 bases lining up with TRBD1. Germline trimming cut 4 bases from V and 6 bases from J; bases unmatched to any gene: 6. The CDR3 consists of 13 residues. The germline gives CDR1 GTSNPN, CDR2 SVGIG (reference sequence). Written as DNA, the CDR3 is TGTGCCTGGACGGACAGGGGGTCGTCCGAGCAGTACTTC. Translated, it gives CAWTDRGSSEQYF.

The rearrangement links TRBV4-1 to TRBJ2-7; D remains unclear. Trimming took off 5 bases at V and 2 bases at J, with 13 bases between the two ends. Germline-derived CDR1 and CDR2 are MGHRA and YSYEKL. The CDR3 contains 14 residues. DNA for the CDR3: TGCGCCAGCAGCTCGAAAACCGGGCCCTACGAGCAGTACGTC. This encodes CASSSKTGPYEQYV.

The chain has TRBV5-1 and TRBJ2-3, with 10 bases aligning to TRBD2. J lost 2 bases, V lost 1 base, and 13 bases had no gene match. The germline gives CDR1 SGHRS, CDR2 YFSETQ. The CDR3 is 19 residues long. The CDR3 sequence is CASSLRTGSGGAPTDTQYF. In nucleotides, the CDR3 is TGCGCCAGCAGCTTGAGGACCGGCAGCGGGGGGGCGCCCACAGATACGCAGTATTTT. Using reference TRBV5-1 and TRBJ2-3 for the parts outside the CDR3, the full variable domain is KAGVTQTPRYLIKTRGQQVTLSCSPISGHRSVSWYQQTPGQGLQFLFEYFSETQRNKGNFPGRFSGRQFSNSRSEMNVSTLELGDSALYLCASSLRTGSGGAPTDTQYFGPGTRLTVL.

The genes are TRBV6-2 or TRBV6-3 and TRBJ2-5, with D hard to call. Germline assignment: CDR1 MNHEY and CDR2 SVGEGT. There are 14 residues in the CDR3. Trimming took off 2 bases at V and 1 base at J, with 8 bases between the two ends. This CDR3 reads CASSYGISQETQYF. The CDR3 DNA reads TGTGCCAGCAGTTACGGTATCAGCCAAGAGACCCAGTACTTC.

The V gene is TRBV20-1, the J gene TRBJ2-1; no clear D gene. Trimming shortened V by 4 bases and J by 7 bases, and 5 bases separated the two germline ends. CDR3 length: 10 amino acids. CDR1 is DFQATT, CDR2 SNEGSKA, per germline (reference sequence). Written as DNA, the CDR3 is TGCAGTGCTACCGGGAATGAGCAGTTCTTC. Residues: CSATGNEQFF.

This clonotype was seen only a few times. The V call is TRBV12-3 or TRBV12-4, the J call TRBJ2-3; D might be TRBD2 (7 bases). Trimming took 6 bases from V and 0 from J, leaving 10 bases between them. The CDR3 runs 14 residues. CDR3 region: CASRAGASTDTQYF. The CDR3 DNA is TGTGCCAGCAGGGCGGGGGCCAGCACAGATACGCAGTATTTT.

The rearrangement uses TRBV7-9 and TRBJ2-7, with 7 bases lining up with TRBD1. This CDR3 comprises 16 residues. J was trimmed by 2 bases and V by 2 bases; bases with no gene match: 9. Germline loops: CDR1 SEHNR, CDR2 FQNEAQ (reference sequence). The CDR3 protein is CASSLTGQGDTYEQYF. The CDR3 nucleotides read TGTGCCAGCAGCTTAACGGGGCAGGGGGACACCTACGAGCAGTACTTC. Full variable domain (outside the CDR3, taken from reference TRBV7-9 and TRBJ2-7): DTGVSQNPRHKITKRGQNVTFRCDPISEHNRLYWYRQTLGQGPEFLTYFQNEAQLEKSRLLSDRFSAERPKGSFSTLEIQRTEQGDSAMYLCASSLTGQGDTYEQYFGPGTRLTVT.

The chain employs TRBV9 and TRBJ2-6; D might be TRBD1 (5 bases). V lost 4 bases to trimming and J lost 0 bases, with 17 bases between them. CDR3 length equals 18 residues. CDR1 and CDR2 (germline): SGDLS, YYNGEE. CDR3 sequence reads: CASSPRLDSPSGANVLTF. As DNA, the CDR3 is TGTGCCAGCAGCCCGCGCCTAGACAGTCCCTCTGGGGCCAACGTCCTGACTTTC.

The rearrangement links TRBV6-4 to TRBJ2-1; TRBD2 matches at 11 bases. J gave up 2 bases and V 4 bases, and 1 base lay outside the gene matches. Germline V gives CDR1 MRHNA, CDR2 SNTAGT. The CDR3 consists of 15 residues. The CDR3 reads CASSVAGGPYNEQFF. The CDR3 nucleotides read TGTGCCAGCAGTGTAGCGGGGGGGCCCTACAATGAGCAGTTCTTC.

This clonotype has a handful of counts. The chain is built from TRBV7-9 and TRBJ1-5; D is perhaps TRBD1 (6 bases). CDR1 SEHNR and CDR2 FQNEAQ come from the germline V gene (reference sequence). This CDR3 spans 12 amino acids. V lost 4 bases and J 9 bases, leaving 10 bases between the germline ends. CDR3 DNA: TGTGCCAGCAGCTCCGAGGGGGGGCCCCAGCATTTT. Protein: CASSSEGGPQHF.

This clonotype was seen a handful of times. The gene calls are TRBV12-3 or TRBV12-4 and TRBJ2-3, with D possibly TRBD1 on 6 matching bases. This CDR3 comprises 12 residues. V was cut by 4 bases and J by 6 bases, with 8 bases left in between. The DNA for the CDR3 is TGTGCCAGCAGTTCTGGACAGGATACGCAGTATTTT. Protein sequence: CASSSGQDTQYF.

This chain links TRBV6-2 or TRBV6-3 with TRBJ2-3, with D perhaps TRBD2 (6 bases). Germline CDR1 and CDR2: MNHEY and SVGEGT. The germline V and J ends were trimmed by 2 bases and 4 bases, with 13 bases remaining between them. This CDR3 spans 15 amino acids. The chain's CDR3 is CASSYAREWPDTQYF. DNA for the CDR3: TGTGCCAGCAGTTACGCGCGGGAATGGCCAGATACGCAGTATTTT.